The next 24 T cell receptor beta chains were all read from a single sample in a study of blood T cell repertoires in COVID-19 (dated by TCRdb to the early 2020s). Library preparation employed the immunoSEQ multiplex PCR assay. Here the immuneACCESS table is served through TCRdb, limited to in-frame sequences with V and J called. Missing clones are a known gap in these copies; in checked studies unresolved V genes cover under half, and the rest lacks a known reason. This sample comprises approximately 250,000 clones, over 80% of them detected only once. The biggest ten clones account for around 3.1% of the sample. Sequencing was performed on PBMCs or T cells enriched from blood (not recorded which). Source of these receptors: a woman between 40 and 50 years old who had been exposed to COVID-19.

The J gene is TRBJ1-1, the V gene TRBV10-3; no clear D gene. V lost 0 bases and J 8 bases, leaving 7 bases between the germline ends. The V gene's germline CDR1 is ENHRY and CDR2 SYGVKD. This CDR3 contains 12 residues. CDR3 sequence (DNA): TGTGCCATCAGTGAGTCGAGATCGGAAGCTTTCTTT. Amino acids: CAISESRSEAFF.

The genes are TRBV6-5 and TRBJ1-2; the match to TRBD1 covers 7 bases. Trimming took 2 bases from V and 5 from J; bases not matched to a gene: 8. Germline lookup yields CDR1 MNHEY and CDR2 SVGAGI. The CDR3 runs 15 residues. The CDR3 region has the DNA TGTGCCAGCAGTTACGTGGTGGGACAGTTTTATGGCTACACCTTC. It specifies CASSYVVGQFYGYTF.

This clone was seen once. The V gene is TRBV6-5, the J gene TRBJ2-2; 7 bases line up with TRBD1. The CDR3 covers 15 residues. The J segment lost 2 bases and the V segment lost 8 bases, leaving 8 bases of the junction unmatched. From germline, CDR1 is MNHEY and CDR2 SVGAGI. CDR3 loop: CASPRDSNNTGELFF. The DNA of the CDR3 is TGTGCCAGCCCCCGGGACAGTAATAACACCGGGGAGCTGTTTTTT.

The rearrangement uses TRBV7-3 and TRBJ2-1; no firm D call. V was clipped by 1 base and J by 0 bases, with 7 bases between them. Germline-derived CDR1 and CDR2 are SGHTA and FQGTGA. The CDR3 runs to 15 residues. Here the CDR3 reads CASSLSLLSYNEQFF. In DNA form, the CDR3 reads TGTGCCAGCAGCTTAAGTCTCCTCTCCTACAATGAGCAGTTCTTC.

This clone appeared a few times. CDR3 in DNA: TGTGCCAGCAGCTTAGGAGGGCAGGTCTTGGGGGAGCAGTACGTC. Translated: CASSLGGQVLGEQYV. V is TRBV7-8 and J is TRBJ2-7; TRBD2 might be the D (5 bases). V lost 1 base and J lost 7, with 17 bases in between. The length of the CDR3 is 15 residues. The germline V gene encodes CDR1 SGHVS and CDR2 FQNEAQ.

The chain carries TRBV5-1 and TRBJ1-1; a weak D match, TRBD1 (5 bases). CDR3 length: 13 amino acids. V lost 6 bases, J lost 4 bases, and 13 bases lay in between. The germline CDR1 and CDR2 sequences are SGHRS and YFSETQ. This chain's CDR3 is CASTQGGPTEAFF. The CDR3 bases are TGCGCCAGCACCCAGGGAGGTCCCACTGAAGCTTTCTTT. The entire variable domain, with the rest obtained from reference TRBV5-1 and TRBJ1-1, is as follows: KAGVTQTPRYLIKTRGQQVTLSCSPISGHRSVSWYQQTPGQGLQFLFEYFSETQRNKGNFPGRFSGRQFSNSRSEMNVSTLELGDSALYLCASTQGGPTEAFFGQGTRLTVV.

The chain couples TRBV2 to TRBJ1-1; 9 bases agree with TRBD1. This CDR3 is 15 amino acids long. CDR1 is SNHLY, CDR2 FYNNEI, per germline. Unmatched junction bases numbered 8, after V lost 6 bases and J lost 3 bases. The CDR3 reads CASSLGQGLYTEAFF. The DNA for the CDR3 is TGTGCCAGCAGCTTGGGACAGGGTTTGTACACTGAAGCTTTCTTT.

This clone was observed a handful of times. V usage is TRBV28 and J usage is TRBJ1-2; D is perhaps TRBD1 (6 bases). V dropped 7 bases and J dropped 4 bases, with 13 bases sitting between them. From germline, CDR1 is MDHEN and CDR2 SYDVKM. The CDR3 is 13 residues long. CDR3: CASTLGGGYGYTF. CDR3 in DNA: TGTGCCAGCACCTTAGGGGGTGGCTATGGCTACACCTTC.

The CDR3 here is CASINKGSGNTIYF. The CDR3 DNA sequence: TGTGCCAGCATCAACAAGGGGTCCGGAAACACCATATATTTT. The chain links TRBV28 to TRBJ1-3; weak D call: TRBD1 (5 bases). Between the trimmed V and J ends, which lost 7 bases and 4 bases, there was a span of 14 bases. Germline V gives CDR1 MDHEN, CDR2 SYDVKM. The CDR3 has 14 amino acids.

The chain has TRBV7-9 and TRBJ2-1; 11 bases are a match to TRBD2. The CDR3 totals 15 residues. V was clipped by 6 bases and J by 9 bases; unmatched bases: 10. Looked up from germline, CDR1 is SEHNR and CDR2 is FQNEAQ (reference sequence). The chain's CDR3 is CASRLWTSGWSEQFF. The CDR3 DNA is TGTGCCAGCAGACTTTGGACTAGCGGGTGGAGTGAGCAGTTCTTC.

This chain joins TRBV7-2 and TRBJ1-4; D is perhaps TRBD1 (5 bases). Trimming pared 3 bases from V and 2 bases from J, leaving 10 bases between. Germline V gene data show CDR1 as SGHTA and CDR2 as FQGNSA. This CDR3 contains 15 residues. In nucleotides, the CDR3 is TGTGCCAGCAGCTTGGGGGGGGTGACTAATGAAAAACTGTTTTTT. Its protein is CASSLGGVTNEKLFF.

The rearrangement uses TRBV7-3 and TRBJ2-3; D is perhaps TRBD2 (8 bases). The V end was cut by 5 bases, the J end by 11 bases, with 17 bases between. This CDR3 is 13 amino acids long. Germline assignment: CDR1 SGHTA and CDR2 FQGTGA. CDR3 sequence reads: CASSPDRAGGQYF. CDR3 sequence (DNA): TGTGCCAGCAGCCCCGACAGGGCGGGGGGGCAGTATTTT. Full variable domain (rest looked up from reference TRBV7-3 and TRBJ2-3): GAGVSQTPSNKVTEKGKYVELRCDPISGHTALYWYRQSLGQGPEFLIYFQGTGAADDSGLPNDRFFAVRPEGSVSTLKIQRTERGDSAVYLCASSPDRAGGQYFGPGTRLTVL.

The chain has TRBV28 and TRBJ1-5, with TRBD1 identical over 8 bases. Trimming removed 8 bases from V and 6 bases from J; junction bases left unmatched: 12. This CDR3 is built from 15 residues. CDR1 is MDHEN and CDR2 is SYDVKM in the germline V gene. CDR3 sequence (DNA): TGTGCCAGCGCACAGGGGGTTTTTACGGGTCAGCCCCAGCATTTT. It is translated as CASAQGVFTGQPQHF.

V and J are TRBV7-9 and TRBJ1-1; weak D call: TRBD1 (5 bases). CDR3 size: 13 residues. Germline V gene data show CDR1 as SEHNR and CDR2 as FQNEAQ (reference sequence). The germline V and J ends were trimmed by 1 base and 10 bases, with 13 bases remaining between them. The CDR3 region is CASSLEGPVGAFF. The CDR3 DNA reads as TGTGCCAGCAGCTTAGAGGGGCCCGTAGGAGCTTTCTTT.

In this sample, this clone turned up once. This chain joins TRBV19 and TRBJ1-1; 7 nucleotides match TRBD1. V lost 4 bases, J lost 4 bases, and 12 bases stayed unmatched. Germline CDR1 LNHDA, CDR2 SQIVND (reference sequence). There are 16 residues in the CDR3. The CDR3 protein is CASSRLKGAGSTEAFF. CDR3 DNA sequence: TGTGCCAGTAGTAGATTGAAGGGGGCGGGGAGCACTGAAGCTTTCTTT.

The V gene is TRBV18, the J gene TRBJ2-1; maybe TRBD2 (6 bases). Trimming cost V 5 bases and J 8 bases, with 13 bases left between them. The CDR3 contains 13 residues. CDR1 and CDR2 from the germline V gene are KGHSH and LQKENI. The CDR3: CASSRRLVDEQFF. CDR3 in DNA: TGTGCCAGCTCAAGACGACTAGTCGATGAGCAGTTCTTC.

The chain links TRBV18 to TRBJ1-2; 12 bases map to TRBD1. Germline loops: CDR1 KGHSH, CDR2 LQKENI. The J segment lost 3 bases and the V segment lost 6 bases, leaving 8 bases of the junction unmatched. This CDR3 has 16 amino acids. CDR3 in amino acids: CASSQGTGGPDYGYTF. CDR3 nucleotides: TGTGCCAGCTCGCAAGGGACAGGGGGCCCCGACTATGGCTACACCTTC.

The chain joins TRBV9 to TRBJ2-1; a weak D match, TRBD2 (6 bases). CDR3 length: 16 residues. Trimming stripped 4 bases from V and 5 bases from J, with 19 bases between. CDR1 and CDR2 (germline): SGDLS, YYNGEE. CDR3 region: CASSPRGSGPHNEQFF. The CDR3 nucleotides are TGTGCCAGCAGCCCTCGTGGTAGCGGACCTCACAATGAGCAGTTCTTC.

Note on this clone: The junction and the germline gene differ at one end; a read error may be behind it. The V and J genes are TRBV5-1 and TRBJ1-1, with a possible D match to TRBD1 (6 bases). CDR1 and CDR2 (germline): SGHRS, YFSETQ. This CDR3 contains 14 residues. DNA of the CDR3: TGTGCCAGCAGCATGGGGACAAAGAACACTGAAGCTTTCTTT. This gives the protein CASSMGTKNTEAFF.

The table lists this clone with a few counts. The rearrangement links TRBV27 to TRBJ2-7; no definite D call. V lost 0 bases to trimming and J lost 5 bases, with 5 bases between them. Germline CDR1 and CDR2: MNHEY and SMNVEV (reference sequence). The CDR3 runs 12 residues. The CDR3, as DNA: TGTGCCAGCAGTTTATCTAGCCACGAGCAGTACGTC. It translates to CASSLSSHEQYV.

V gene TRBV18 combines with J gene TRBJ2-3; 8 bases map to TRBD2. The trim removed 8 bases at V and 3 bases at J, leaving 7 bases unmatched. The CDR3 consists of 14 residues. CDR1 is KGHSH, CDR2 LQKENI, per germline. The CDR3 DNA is TGTGCCAGCGGACGAGCGGGGGTAACAGATACGCAGTATTTT. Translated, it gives CASGRAGVTDTQYF.

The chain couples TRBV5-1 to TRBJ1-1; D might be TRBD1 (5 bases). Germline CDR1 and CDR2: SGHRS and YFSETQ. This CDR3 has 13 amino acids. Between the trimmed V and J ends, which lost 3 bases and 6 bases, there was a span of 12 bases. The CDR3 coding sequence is TGCGCCAGCAGCTCTGACACAGGAGCTGAAGCTTTCTTT. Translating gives CASSSDTGAEAFF. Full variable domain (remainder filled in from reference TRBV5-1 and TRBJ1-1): KAGVTQTPRYLIKTRGQQVTLSCSPISGHRSVSWYQQTPGQGLQFLFEYFSETQRNKGNFPGRFSGRQFSNSRSEMNVSTLELGDSALYLCASSSDTGAEAFFGQGTRLTVV.

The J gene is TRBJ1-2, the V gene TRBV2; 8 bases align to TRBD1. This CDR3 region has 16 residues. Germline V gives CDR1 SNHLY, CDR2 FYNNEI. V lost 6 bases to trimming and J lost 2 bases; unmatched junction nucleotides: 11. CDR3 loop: CASSPDRVPLNYGYTF. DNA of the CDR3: TGTGCCAGCAGCCCGGACAGGGTGCCATTGAACTATGGCTACACCTTC.

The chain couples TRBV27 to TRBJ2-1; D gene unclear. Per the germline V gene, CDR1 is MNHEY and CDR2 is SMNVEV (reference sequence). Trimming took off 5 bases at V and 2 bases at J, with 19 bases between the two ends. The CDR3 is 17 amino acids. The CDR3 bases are TGTGCCAGCAGTCCTCGGGTCCTAAAGACCACCTACAATGAGCAGTTCTTC. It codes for CASSPRVLKTTYNEQFF.